The text below deals with one T cell receptor beta chain. Per the authors' pipeline: For nucleated cells, counts were estimated from reference gene primer amplification. Sequencing used immunoSEQ multiplex PCR; TCRdb keeps in-frame clones, though not all of them. For V, J and clone size, that table is used; D and trimming come from the DNA. The data contain about 14,000 clones, roughly 89% of them seen just once; the ten biggest clones take up roughly 17%. The data were obtained in a study of blood T cell repertoires in COVID-19. Study as a whole: Samples of COVID-19 (acute and convalescent) were obtained from the United States, Italy and Spain. PBMCs, B-cell-depleted T cells, or T cells provided the cDNA or gDNA that made up the material.

The CDR3 covers 14 residues. Germline lookup yields CDR1 LNHDA and CDR2 SQIVND (reference sequence). The V end lost 6 bases, the J end lost 1 base, and 13 bases lay between the germline ends. The rearrangement uses TRBV19 and TRBJ2-7, with D possibly matching TRBD2 (5 bases). The clonotype was recovered from a human donor with active COVID-19. The donor label of this sample is uncertain. The sequenced material came from peripheral blood. The CDR3 loop reads CASRPEDSSYEQYF. CDR3 sequence (DNA): TGTGCCAGTAGACCGGAGGACTCTTCCTACGAGCAGTACTTC.